The clone carrying this T cell receptor beta chain was detected a few times. Within the sample, other DNA sequences also encode this same CDR3. After isolation, RNA underwent reverse transcription to generate cDNA as the sequencing template. Only in-frame clones appear in the TCRdb table, and some are missing; sequencing was by immunoSEQ multiplex PCR. The sample holds more than 90,000 clones, about two fifths seen once. J lost 5 bases, V lost 3 bases, and 4 bases had no gene match. The CDR3 spans 14 residues. Per the germline V gene, CDR1 is SEHNR and CDR2 is FQNEAQ (reference sequence). This sample was taken from a study of CD8+ T cells in alopecia areata.

What was sequenced was CD4+ T cells sorted from blood. The clonotype originates from a human donor with alopecia areata. This chain links TRBV7-9 with TRBJ1-1, with TRBD1 identical over 9 bases. The CDR3 DNA sequence: TGTGCCAGCAGCTTGGGACAGGGCAATACTGAAGCTTTCTTT. It yields the protein CASSLGQGNTEAFF.